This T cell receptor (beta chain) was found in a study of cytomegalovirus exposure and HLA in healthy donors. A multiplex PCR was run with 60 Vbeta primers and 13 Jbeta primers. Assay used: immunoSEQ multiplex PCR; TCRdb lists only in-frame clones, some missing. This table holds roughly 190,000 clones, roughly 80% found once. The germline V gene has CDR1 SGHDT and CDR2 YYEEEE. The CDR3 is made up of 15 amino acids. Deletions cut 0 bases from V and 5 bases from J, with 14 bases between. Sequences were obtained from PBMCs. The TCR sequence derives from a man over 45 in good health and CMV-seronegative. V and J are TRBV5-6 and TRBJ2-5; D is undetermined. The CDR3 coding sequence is TGTGCCAGCAGCTTGGTAGCCTTGCCGAGGGAGACCCAGTACTTC. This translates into CASSLVALPRETQYF.